The source of this TCR beta chain is a study of cytomegalovirus exposure and HLA in healthy donors (TCRdb year 2017). A note on the overall study: According to an earlier analysis of several hundred of the donors, some 180 million T cells yielded roughly 100 million unique TCR beta sequences and 276 Gb of sequence data. Around 320 gigabases of sequencing data and around 87 million unique TCR sequences were included in an early release covering 550 to 650 HLA-typed donors. The genetic ancestry cluster associated with self-reported Caucasian donors included over 65% of the roughly 410 genotyped donors. The study aimed to test whether signatures of past pathogen exposure could be identified by cataloging public T cell receptors. The study profiled the T cell repertoires of 500 to 800 subjects by immunosequencing and related them to cytomegalovirus serostatus. A separate validation cohort of 100 to 150 different subjects was used in addition to the 666-subject first cohort. To predict cytomegalovirus infection status, the study combined high-throughput TCR immunosequencing, statistical association of individual TCRs with disease status, and machine learning. A later analysis re-analyzed previously published TCR beta repertoires from roughly 690 donors and added high-resolution HLA genotyping to study TCR occurrence patterns. Rather than using new phenotypic data, the later analysis identified candidate immune exposures from TCR beta sequences and from how often those sequences occurred across donors. To decide whether each TCR beta V gene segment behaved as functional or pseudogenic, an earlier analysis of over 500 of the donors relied on high-throughput TCR beta sequencing. Donor age, sex, ethnicity and CMV serostatus were collected together with the repertoire data. A later genetic analysis used genome-wide SNP genotypes for about three fifths of the 666 donors, treating that subset as a discovery cohort. Every repertoire in the discovery cohort had been generated on one and the same sequencing platform. Both class I and class II loci were covered by HLA typing, at four-digit resolution. The number of donors typed differed by locus, with roughly 629-640 for A, B, C, DRB1 and DQB1, around 520 for DQA1, 606 for DPA1, and around 450 for DPB1. Roughly five DR-DQ haplotypes were handled as single units for association and clustering because linkage in the cohort was strong. Among 300 to 500 genotyped donors of the cohort, an average of roughly 230,000 unique TCR beta nucleotide sequences was sequenced per donor, of which about 19% were non-productive.

The cohort comprised under 700 healthy bone marrow donors. At the time of sampling, all cohort members were nominally healthy, though unrecorded immune exposures were likely present. The donor was CMV seronegative and was included in the group of a few hundred seronegative cohort members. A peripheral blood sample was provided by each donor, and peripheral blood mononuclear cells were used for TCR beta sequencing. Genomic DNA was extracted from the blood cell samples with the Qiagen DNeasy Blood Extraction Kit. Overall results and qualifications from the work: Most TCR sequences were seen in very few donors, while some public TCRs were found in many individuals. According to the authors, the approach could potentially be generalized to other disease states and immunological phenotypes. When HLA alleles, especially DR and DQ, strongly co-occurred, attributing TCR associations to individual alleles was difficult. Correlated functional status among segregating V segments might reflect linkage disequilibrium, but an unknown experimental factor could not be ruled out. According to a later analysis, most CMV-associated TCR beta chains appeared to be HLA-restricted, and the HLA associations seemed to be driven largely by CMV exposure. Because HLA typing was missing for some donors at each locus, association tests included only the typed subset. The classifier was reported to diagnose cytomegalovirus status with high specificity and sensitivity in both the original and validation cohorts. Roughly uniform sequencing depth across donors was assumed in presence/absence analyses, although this assumption may not hold. Because counts were too low, 15 to 20 rarely observed V segments, including chromosome 9 orphons, were left out of the earlier analysis of several hundred of the donors. A later genetic analysis associated a missense DCLRE1C variant with V-gene and J-gene trimming of TCR beta chains, and an independent cohort replicated the association. A total of 164 TCR beta chains were listed by the study as associated with cytomegalovirus. In a later analysis, HLA-associated TCR beta chains showed more clonal expansion and lower generation probabilities than non-associated chains that were equally common. Broadly in line with IMGT annotations, most TCR beta V segments showed up in productive rearrangements about 90% or about 30% of the time in an earlier analysis of approximately 600 of the donors. In this cohort, only TCR beta chains were sequenced, and detectable features were limited by the absence of alpha or paired-chain data. A further reported finding was that TCR beta sequences accurately predicted the HLA-A and HLA-B alleles for most subjects in the first cohort. In a later analysis, several top co-occurrence clusters were reported to appear linked to parvovirus B19, influenza, CMV and Epstein-Barr virus. A group of highly shared sequence variants was considered likely to be a technical artifact of the sequencing pipeline. The only immune exposure information available for the cohort was CMV serostatus. At a false discovery rate of 0.05, a later analysis linked about 17,000 TCR beta sequences to specific HLA alleles. In a later genetic analysis, fewer N-insertions in productive TCRs were reported among donors in an Asian-associated ancestry cluster than the approximately 670-donor mean. In vitro tests confirmed that a few of the cytomegalovirus-associated TCR beta chains recognize cytomegalovirus antigens. According to a later analysis, TCR association rates differed among HLA loci, with DRB1 alleles showing the most associated TCRs and HLA-C alleles showing the fewest.

In the case of this clone: This clone's antigen is unknown. No base quality information exists; no much larger clone differs at one position.

Libraries came from the immunoSEQ multiplex PCR assay. For the multiplex PCR, a mixture combining 60 forward primers for TCR Vbeta segments and 13 reverse primers for TCR Jbeta segments was used. The CDR3 region of rearranged TCR beta genes was amplified from genomic DNA with a multiplex PCR assay. On the Illumina HiSeq System, the amplified TCR beta libraries were sequenced as 87-base-pair reads. On the study's bioinformatics: A later analysis counted tens of millions of unique TCR beta chains across the 666 repertoires, and around 9.9 million of these chains were shared by at least two donors. Raw reads were error-corrected and collapsed into unique sequences with a nearest-neighbor algorithm that merged closely related sequences to remove PCR and sequencing errors. V, D and J gene segments were assigned by aligning CDR3 sequences to IMGT reference sequences. Each retained sequence needed at least a six-nucleotide match to both a V gene segment and a J gene segment. A rearrangement was called productive if the CDR3 had no stop codons and remained in frame with V and J, and every other rearrangement was called non-productive. CDR3 was defined according to IMGT convention as the region running from the second conserved V-encoded cysteine to the conserved J-encoded phenylalanine. In an earlier analysis of some 550 of the donors, sequences lacking an unambiguous match to a single V gene segment were excluded. In an earlier analysis of more than 500 of the donors, a V segment was called functional when productive rearrangements were above 56.7%, and segregating when the standard deviation between donors exceeded 5%. To diagnose cytomegalovirus status from the catalog of TCR beta chain sequences, a statistical classification framework was built. In a later analysis, TCR nucleotide sequences were compared against IMGT/GENE-DB human TR gene sequences so that V and J genes could be assigned. A later analysis assigned CDR3 sequences and most-parsimonious VDJ recombination scenarios with the TCRdist pipeline. A later analysis defined each TCR beta chain by its CDR3 amino acid sequence plus V-gene family, and excluded reads lacking a unique V-gene family. As a way to deal with suspected cross-contamination and a sequencing artifact, a later analysis dropped 450 to 600 nucleotide sequences that were highly shared and had low generation probability. For each public chain, a later analysis derived a clonal expansion index from normalized ranks of inferred template counts within each repertoire. In a later analysis, generation probabilities were computed with a VDJ recombination model fitted to out-of-frame rearrangements, and the resulting probabilities were checked against IGoR. In a later analysis, hypergeometric tests were used to score TCR-TCR, TCR-HLA and TCR-CMV co-occurrence, with a repertoire-size bias correction applied to TCR pairs. A later analysis estimated false discovery rates by permuting HLA or CMV assignments 20 times. A later analysis grouped co-occurring TCRs with DBSCAN, adding TCRdist sequence similarity when clustering within HLA-allele-positive subsets. For co-occurrence clustering, repertoires with fewer than 30,000 or more than 120,000 public chains were excluded, along with about five repertoires with anomalous nucleotide sharing. TCRdb stores this immuneACCESS table with in-frame sequences only. Part of the clones is absent; in the studies checked, under half of the shortfall reflects unresolved V genes, and no reason is known for the rest. V, J and clone size are those of that table, while D and trimming were read from the DNA. Recorded for this sample are 220,000 or so clones; more than 60% of them occurred a single time. Approximately 1.5% of the sample rests with the top ten.

The sequenced sample was PBMCs. The source is a man aged 50-59 years in good health and CMV-seronegative.

CDR3 sequence: CSVSEGQLYEQYF. Here is the DNA: TGCAGCGTTTCCGAGGGACAGCTCTACGAGCAGTACTTC. In this chain, TRBV29-1 is recombined with TRBJ2-7; TRBD1 aligns with 7 central bases. The CDR3 goes from the cysteine to the phenylalanine over 13 residues. Of all the DNA, just the CDR3 is kept, 39 bases in frame from base 1. For CDR1 and CDR2, the germline V gene lists SQVTM and ANQGSEA. Trimmed from V: 5 bases; trimmed from J: 3 bases; junction bases lacking a gene match: 7.